Listed here is a single T cell receptor beta chain. This entry belongs to a study of T cell changes during pregnancy in multiple sclerosis. TCRdb's table, derived via immunoSEQ multiplex PCR, lists solely in-frame clones and lacks some. The sample holds 88,000 or so clones, 92% seen once. Germline CDR1 is SGHTA and CDR2 is FQGNSA. The CDR3 loop spans 16 amino acids. The trim removed 4 bases at V and 4 bases at J, leaving 10 bases unmatched. The gene calls are TRBV7-2 and TRBJ1-5; 7 nucleotides match TRBD1. Sample: peripheral blood, taken before pregnancy. The receptor was isolated from a female donor with multiple sclerosis, enrolled in a pregnancy study. The CDR3 DNA reads TGTGCCAGCAGCTCTAGACAGGGATTTACGAATCAGCCCCAGCATTTT. It codes for CASSSRQGFTNQPQHF.